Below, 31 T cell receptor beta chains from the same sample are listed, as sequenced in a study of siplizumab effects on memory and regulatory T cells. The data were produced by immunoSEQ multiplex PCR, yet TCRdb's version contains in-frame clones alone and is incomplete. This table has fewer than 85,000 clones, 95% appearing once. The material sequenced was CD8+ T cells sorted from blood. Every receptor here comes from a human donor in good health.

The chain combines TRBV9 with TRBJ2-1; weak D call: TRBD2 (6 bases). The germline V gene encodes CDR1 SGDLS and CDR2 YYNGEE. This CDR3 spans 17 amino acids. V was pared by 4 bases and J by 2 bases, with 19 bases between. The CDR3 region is CASSRSLARTTYNEQFF. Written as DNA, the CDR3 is TGTGCCAGCAGCCGATCTCTAGCGCGCACAACCTACAATGAGCAGTTCTTC.

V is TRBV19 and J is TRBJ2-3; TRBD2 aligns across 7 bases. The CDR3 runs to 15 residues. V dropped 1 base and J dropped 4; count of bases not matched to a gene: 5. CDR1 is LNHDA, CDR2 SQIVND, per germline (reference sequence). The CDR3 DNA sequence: TGTGCCAGTAGTATAGGTGCGGGAGAGTCAGATACGCAGTATTTT. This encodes CASSIGAGESDTQYF. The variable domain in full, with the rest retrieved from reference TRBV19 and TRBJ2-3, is DGGITQSPKYLFRKEGQNVTLSCEQNLNHDAMYWYRQDPGQGLRLIYYSQIVNDFQKGDIAEGYSVSREKKESFPLTVTSAQKNPTAFYLCASSIGAGESDTQYFGPGTRLTVL.

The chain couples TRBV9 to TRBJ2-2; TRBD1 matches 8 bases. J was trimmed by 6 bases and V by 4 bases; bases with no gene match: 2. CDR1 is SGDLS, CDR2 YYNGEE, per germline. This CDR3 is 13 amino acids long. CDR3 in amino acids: CASSSGGPGELFF. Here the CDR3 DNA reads TGTGCCAGCAGCTCAGGGGGCCCCGGGGAGCTGTTTTTT. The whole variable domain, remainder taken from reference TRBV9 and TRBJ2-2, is DSGVTQTPKHLITATGQRVTLRCSPRSGDLSVYWYQQSLDQGLQFLIQYYNGEERAKGNILERFSAQQFPDLHSELNLSSLELGDSALYFCASSSGGPGELFFGEGSRLTVL.

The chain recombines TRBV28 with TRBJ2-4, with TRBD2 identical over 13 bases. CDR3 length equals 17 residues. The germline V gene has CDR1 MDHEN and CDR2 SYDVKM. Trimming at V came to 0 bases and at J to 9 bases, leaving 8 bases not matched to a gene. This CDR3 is CASSLWRLAGGGSIQYF. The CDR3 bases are TGTGCCAGCAGTTTATGGCGACTAGCGGGAGGTGGGAGCATTCAGTACTTC.

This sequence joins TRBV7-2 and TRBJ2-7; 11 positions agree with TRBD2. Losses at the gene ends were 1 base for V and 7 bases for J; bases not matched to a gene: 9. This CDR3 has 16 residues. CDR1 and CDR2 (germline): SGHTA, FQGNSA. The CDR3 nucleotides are TGTGCCAGCAGCTTAGGGCTAGCGGGAGGCCGTAAAGAGCAGTACTTC. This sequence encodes CASSLGLAGGRKEQYF.

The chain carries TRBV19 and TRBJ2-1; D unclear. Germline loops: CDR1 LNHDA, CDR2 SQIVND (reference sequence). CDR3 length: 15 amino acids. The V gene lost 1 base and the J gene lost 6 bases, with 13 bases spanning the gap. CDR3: CASSIGVRFLNEQFF. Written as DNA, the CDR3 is TGTGCCAGTAGTATAGGAGTCAGGTTTCTCAATGAGCAGTTCTTC.

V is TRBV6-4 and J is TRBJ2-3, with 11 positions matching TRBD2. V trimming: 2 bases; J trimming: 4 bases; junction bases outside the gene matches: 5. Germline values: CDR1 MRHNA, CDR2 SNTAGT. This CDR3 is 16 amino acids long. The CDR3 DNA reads TGTGCCAGCAGTGACCATAGCGGGAGGGCCTCAGATACGCAGTATTTT. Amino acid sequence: CASSDHSGRASDTQYF.

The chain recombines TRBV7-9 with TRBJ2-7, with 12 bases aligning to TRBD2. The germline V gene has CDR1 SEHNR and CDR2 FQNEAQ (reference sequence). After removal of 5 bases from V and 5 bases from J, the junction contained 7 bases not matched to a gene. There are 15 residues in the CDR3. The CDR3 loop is CASSPRTSGKHEQYF. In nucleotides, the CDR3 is TGTGCCAGCAGCCCCCGGACTAGCGGGAAGCACGAGCAGTACTTC.

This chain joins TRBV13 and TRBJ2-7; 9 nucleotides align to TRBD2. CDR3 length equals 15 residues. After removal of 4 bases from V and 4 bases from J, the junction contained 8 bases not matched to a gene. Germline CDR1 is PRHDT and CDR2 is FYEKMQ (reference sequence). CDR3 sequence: CASSSQTSGIYEQYF. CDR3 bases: TGTGCCAGCAGCTCCCAGACTAGCGGAATATACGAGCAGTACTTC. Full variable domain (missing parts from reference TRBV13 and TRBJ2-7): AAGVIQSPRHLIKEKRETATLKCYPIPRHDTVYWYQQGPGQDPQFLISFYEKMQSDKGSIPDRFSAQQFSDYHSELNMSSLELGDSALYFCASSSQTSGIYEQYFGPGTRLTVT.

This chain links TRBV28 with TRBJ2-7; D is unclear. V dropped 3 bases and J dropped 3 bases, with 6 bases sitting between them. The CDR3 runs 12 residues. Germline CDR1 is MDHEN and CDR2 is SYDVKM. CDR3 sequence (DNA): TGTGCCAGCAGTTTCAACAGCTACGAGCAGTACTTC. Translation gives CASSFNSYEQYF.

The CDR3 DNA sequence: TGTGCCAGCAGCCCCACTAGCGGGAGACAACAGGAGACCCAGTACTTC. Its translation: CASSPTSGRQQETQYF. The J gene is TRBJ2-5, the V gene TRBV4-2; 11 bases match TRBD2. CDR1 and CDR2 (germline): LGHNA, YNFKEQ. The CDR3 is made up of 16 amino acids. V lost 4 bases, J lost 5 bases, and 9 bases stayed unmatched.

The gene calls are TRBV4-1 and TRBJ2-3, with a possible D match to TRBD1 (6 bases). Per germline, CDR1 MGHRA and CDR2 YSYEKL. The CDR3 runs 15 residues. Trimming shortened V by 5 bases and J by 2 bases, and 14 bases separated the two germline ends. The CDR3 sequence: CASSSGQRNTDTQYF. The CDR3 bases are TGCGCCAGCAGCTCCGGACAGAGAAACACAGATACGCAGTATTTT.

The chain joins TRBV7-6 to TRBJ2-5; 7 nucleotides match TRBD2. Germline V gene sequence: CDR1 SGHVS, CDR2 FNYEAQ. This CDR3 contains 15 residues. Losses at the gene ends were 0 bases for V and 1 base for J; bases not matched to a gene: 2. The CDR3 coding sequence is TGTGCCAGCAGCTTAGCGGGAGGGACCCAAGAGACCCAGTACTTC. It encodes CASSLAGGTQETQYF.

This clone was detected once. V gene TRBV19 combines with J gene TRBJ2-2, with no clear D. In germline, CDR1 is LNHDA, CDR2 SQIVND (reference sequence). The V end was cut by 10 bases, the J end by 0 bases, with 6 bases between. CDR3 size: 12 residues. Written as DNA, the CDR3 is TGTGCCACCAGCCCGAACACCGGGGAGCTGTTTTTT. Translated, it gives CATSPNTGELFF. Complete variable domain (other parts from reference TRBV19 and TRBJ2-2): DGGITQSPKYLFRKEGQNVTLSCEQNLNHDAMYWYRQDPGQGLRLIYYSQIVNDFQKGDIAEGYSVSREKKESFPLTVTSAQKNPTAFYLCATSPNTGELFFGEGSRLTVL.

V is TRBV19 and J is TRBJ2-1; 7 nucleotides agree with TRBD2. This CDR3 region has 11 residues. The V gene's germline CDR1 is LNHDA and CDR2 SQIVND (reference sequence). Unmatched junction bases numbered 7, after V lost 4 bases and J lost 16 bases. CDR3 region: CASSSGSTLFF. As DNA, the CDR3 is TGTGCCAGTAGTAGCGGGAGTACGCTCTTCTTC.

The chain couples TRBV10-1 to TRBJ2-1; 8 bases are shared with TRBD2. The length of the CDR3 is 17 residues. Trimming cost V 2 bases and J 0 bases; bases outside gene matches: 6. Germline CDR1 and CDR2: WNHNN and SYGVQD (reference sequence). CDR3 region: CASSERPLADSYNEQFF. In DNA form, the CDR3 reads TGCGCCAGCAGTGAGCGCCCACTAGCGGACTCCTACAATGAGCAGTTCTTC.

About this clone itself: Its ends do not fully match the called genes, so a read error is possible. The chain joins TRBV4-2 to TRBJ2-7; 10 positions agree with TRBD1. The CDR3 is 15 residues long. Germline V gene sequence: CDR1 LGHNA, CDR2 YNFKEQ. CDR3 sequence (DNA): TGTGCCAGCAGCCTTTCGAGGGTGACAGGGGGCGTAATTAACTTC. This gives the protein CASSLSRVTGGVINF.

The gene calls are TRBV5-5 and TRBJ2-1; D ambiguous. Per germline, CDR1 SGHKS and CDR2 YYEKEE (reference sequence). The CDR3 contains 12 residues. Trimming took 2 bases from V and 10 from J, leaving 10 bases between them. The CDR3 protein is CASSFESWEQFF. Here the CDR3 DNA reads TGTGCCAGCAGCTTCGAATCATGGGAGCAGTTCTTC.

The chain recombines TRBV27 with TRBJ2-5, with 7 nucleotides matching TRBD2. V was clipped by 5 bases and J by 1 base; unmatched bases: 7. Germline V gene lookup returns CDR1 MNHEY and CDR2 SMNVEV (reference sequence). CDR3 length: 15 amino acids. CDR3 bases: TGTGCCAGCAGTACCATAAGCGGGGCCCAAGAGACCCAGTACTTC. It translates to CASSTISGAQETQYF.

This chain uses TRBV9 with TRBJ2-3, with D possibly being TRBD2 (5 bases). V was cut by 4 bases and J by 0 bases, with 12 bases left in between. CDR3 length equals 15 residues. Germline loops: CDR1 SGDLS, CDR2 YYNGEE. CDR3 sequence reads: CASSLEGGSTDTQYF. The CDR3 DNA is TGTGCCAGCAGCCTCGAGGGCGGTAGCACAGATACGCAGTATTTT.

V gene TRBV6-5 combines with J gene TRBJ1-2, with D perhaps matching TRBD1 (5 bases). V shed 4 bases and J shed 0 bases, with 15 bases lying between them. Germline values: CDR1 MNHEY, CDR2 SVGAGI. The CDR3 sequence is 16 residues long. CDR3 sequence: CASSFDGTTANYGYTF. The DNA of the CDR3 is TGTGCCAGCAGTTTTGACGGGACTACCGCTAACTATGGCTACACCTTC.

The CDR3 sequence is CASAPAGGVWETQYF. CDR3 nucleotides: TGTGCCAGCGCCCCAGCGGGGGGGGTCTGGGAGACCCAGTACTTC. The chain uses TRBV25-1 and TRBJ2-5, with 10 bases aligning to TRBD2. CDR1 MGHDK and CDR2 SYGVNS come from the germline V gene. There are 15 residues in the CDR3. V was pared by 8 bases and J by 5 bases, with 11 bases of the junction left unmatched.

CDR3 in DNA: TGTGCCAGCAGCACAGGAGCTGTTGGCTACACCTTC. It translates to CASSTGAVGYTF. The chain recombines TRBV5-6 with TRBJ1-2; D is perhaps TRBD1 (5 bases). V was clipped by 4 bases and J by 7 bases, with 11 bases between them. Germline-derived CDR1 and CDR2 are SGHDT and YYEEEE. This CDR3 region has 12 residues.

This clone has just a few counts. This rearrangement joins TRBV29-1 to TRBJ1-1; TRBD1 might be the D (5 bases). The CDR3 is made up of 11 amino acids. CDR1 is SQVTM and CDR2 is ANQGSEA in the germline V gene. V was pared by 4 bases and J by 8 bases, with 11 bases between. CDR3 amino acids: CSVVGDLEAFF. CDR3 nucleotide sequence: TGCAGCGTTGTGGGGGACTTAGAAGCTTTCTTT. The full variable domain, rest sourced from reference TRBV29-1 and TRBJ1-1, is SAVISQKPSRDICQRGTSLTIQCQVDSQVTMMFWYRQQPGQSLTLIATANQGSEATYESGFVIDKFPISRPNLTFSTLTVSNMSPEDSSIYLCSVVGDLEAFFGQGTRLTVV.

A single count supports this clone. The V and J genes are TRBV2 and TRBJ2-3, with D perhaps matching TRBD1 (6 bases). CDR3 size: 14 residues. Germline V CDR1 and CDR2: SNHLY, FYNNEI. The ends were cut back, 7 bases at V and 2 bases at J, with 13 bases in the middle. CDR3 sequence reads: CASNREYPTDTQYF. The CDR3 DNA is TGTGCCAGCAACAGGGAATACCCCACAGATACGCAGTATTTT.

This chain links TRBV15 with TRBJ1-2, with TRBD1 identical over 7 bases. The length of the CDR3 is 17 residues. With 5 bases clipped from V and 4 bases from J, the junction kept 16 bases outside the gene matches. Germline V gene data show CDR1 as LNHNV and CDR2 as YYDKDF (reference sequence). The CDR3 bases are TGTGCCACCAGCCCCCAGTTATCGGGGACAGCCATCTATGGCTACACCTTC. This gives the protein CATSPQLSGTAIYGYTF.

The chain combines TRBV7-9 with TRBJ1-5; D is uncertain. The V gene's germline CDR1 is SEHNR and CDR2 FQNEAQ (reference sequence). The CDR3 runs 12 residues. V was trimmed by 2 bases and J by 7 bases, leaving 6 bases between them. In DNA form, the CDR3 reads TGTGCCAGCAGCTTAAGTCGGCAGCCCCAGCATTTT. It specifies CASSLSRQPQHF.

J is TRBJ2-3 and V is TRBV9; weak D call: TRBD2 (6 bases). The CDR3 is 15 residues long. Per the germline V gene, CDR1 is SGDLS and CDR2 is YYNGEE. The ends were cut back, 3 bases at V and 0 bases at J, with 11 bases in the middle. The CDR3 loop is CASSGGETSTDTQYF. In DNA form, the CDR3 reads TGTGCCAGCAGCGGGGGGGAGACTAGCACAGATACGCAGTATTTT.

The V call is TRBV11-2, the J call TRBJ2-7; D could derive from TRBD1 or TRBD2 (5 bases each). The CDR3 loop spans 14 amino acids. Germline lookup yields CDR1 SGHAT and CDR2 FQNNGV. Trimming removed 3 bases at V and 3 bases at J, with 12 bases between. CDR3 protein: CASSFQGANYEQYF. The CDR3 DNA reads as TGTGCCAGCAGCTTTCAGGGAGCCAACTACGAGCAGTACTTC.

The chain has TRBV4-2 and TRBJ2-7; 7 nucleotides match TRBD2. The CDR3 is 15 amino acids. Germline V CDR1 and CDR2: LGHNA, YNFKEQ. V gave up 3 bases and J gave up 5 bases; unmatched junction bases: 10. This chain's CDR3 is CASSQGGRGVDEQYF. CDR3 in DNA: TGTGCCAGCAGCCAGGGAGGGCGAGGGGTGGACGAGCAGTACTTC.

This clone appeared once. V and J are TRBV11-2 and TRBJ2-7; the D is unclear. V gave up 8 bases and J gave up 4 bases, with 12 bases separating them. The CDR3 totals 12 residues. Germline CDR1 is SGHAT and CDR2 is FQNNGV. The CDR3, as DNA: TGTGCCAGCGGGATCTCCCCGTACGAGCAGTACTTC. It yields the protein CASGISPYEQYF.